These T cell receptor beta chains were read from a single sample in a study of blood T cell repertoires in COVID-19. Libraries were prepared by immunoSEQ multiplex PCR; TCRdb keeps only in-frame clonotypes and omits some of them. Seen here are approximately 92,000 clones, less than 75% observed once, and the top ten hold 20% to 25%. Material: peripheral blood. These receptors came from a woman aged 55-69 years in a cohort sampled during active or convalescent COVID-19. Each CDR3 is given with its conserved first and last residue. The D gene is left open where the match is weak. The size of a clone is reported for some rows only, either as once, few or many, or as a class for expanded clones.

.,TRBD1,TRBJ1-2,TRBV7-9,CASSRGQDHYGYTF,TGTGCCAGCAGTCGCGGACAGGATCACTATGGCTACACCTTC
.,.,TRBJ1-2,TRBV7-9,CASSRRQAGVYNYGYTF,TGTGCCAGCAGCCGCCGACAGGCGGGCGTCTATAACTATGGCTACACCTTC
.,.,TRBJ1-2,TRBV5-4,CASSLAKGRGIYGYTF,TGTGCCAGCAGCTTGGCTAAGGGGCGCGGTATCTATGGCTACACCTTC
.,TRBD2,TRBJ2-1,TRBV5-1,CASSPGLIIYNEQFF,TGCGCCAGCAGCCCGGGACTAATCATATACAATGAGCAGTTCTTC
.,TRBD1,TRBJ2-5,TRBV6-5,CASSYSTRGHGTQYF,TGTGCCAGCAGTTACTCGACCAGGGGGCACGGGACCCAGTACTTC
.,.,TRBJ2-7,TRBV19,CASSIHPGEQYF,TGTGCCAGTAGTATCCACCCGGGCGAGCAGTACTTC
few,.,TRBJ1-2,TRBV7-2,CASSFGVRSYGYTF,TGTGCCAGCAGCTTTGGTGTGCGAAGTTATGGCTACACCTTC
.,.,TRBJ1-6,TRBV9,CASSVVDRNSPLHF,TGTGCCAGCAGCGTAGTCGACAGGAATTCACCCCTCCACTTT
.,TRBD1,TRBJ1-4,TRBV28,CASSLNRGRLEGKLFF,TGTGCCAGCAGTTTAAACAGGGGGCGCCTGGAAGGAAAACTGTTTTTT
once,.,TRBJ1-1,TRBV5-1,CASSFGRKNTEAFF,TGCGCCAGCAGCTTTGGGAGAAAGAACACTGAAGCTTTCTTT
.,TRBD1,TRBJ1-4,TRBV7-9,CASSPRTGGATNEKLFF,TGTGCCAGCAGCCCTCGGACAGGGGGCGCAACTAATGAAAAACTGTTTTTT
.,TRBD2,TRBJ2-7,TRBV10-1,CASRGLAGSKLPYEQYF,TGCGCCAGCAGAGGACTAGCGGGGTCAAAGCTCCCCTACGAGCAGTACTTC
few,.,TRBJ1-2,TRBV28,CASSLTTVYGYTF,TGTGCCAGCAGTTTGACCACAGTATATGGCTACACCTTC
.,.,TRBJ2-4,TRBV5-1,CASSYVGGGTKNIQYF,TGCGCCAGCAGTTACGTAGGTGGGGGGACCAAAAACATTCAGTACTTC
.,.,TRBJ2-5,TRBV9,CASSVVRGTQETQYF,TGTGCCAGCAGCGTAGTTCGGGGGACCCAAGAGACCCAGTACTTC
.,TRBD1,TRBJ1-1,TRBV5-1,CASSNNRGLYTEAFF,TGCGCCAGCAGCAACAACAGGGGGCTGTACACTGAAGCTTTCTTT
.,TRBD1,TRBJ1-5,TRBV7-2,CASSFTGAGGPQHF,TGTGCCAGCAGCTTCACAGGGGCCGGGGGGCCCCAGCATTTT
.,.,TRBJ2-7,TRBV2,CASRSWNSEQYF,TGTGCCAGTCGATCCTGGAACAGCGAGCAGTACTTC
.,TRBD2,TRBJ2-2,TRBV2,CASSELLAGSGELFF,TGTGCCAGCAGTGAACTCCTAGCGGGTAGCGGGGAGCTGTTTTTT
.,.,TRBJ1-2,TRBV5-8,CASSNNYGYTF,TGTGCCAGCAGCAATAATTATGGCTACACCTTC
few,.,TRBJ1-6,TRBV20-1,CSASADSPLHF,TGCAGTGCTAGTGCGGATTCACCCCTCCACTTT
.,TRBD1,TRBJ2-2,TRBV13,CASSSRTGGFGGELFF,TGTGCCAGCAGCAGTAGGACAGGGGGCTTCGGCGGGGAGCTGTTTTTT
.,.,TRBJ1-1,TRBV7-8,CASSLDGGRRTEAFF,TGTGCCAGCAGCTTAGACGGGGGACGTCGCACTGAAGCTTTCTTT
.,TRBD1,TRBJ2-7,TRBV6-5,CASSHRGTYEQYF,TGTGCCAGCAGTCACAGGGGCACCTACGAGCAGTACTTC
.,TRBD2,TRBJ2-7,TRBV4-3,CASSQDWRQRGGYEQYF,TGCGCCAGCAGCCAAGATTGGAGGCAGCGGGGGGGCTACGAGCAGTACTTC
.,TRBD2,TRBJ2-1,TRBV5-1,CASSLAGGVYNEQFF,TGCGCCAGCAGCTTAGCGGGGGGCGTATACAATGAGCAGTTCTTC
few,TRBD1,TRBJ1-2,TRBV13,CASSSKTRRQGNYGYTF,TGTGCCAGCAGCTCCAAAACTCGGCGACAGGGGAACTATGGCTACACCTTC
.,.,TRBJ2-3,TRBV2,CASSPTGTDTQYF,TGTGCCAGCAGTCCGACAGGCACAGATACGCAGTATTTT
.,.,TRBJ1-1,TRBV19,CASSIRSGQQNTEAFF,TGTGCCAGTAGTATTAGGTCAGGACAGCAGAACACTGAAGCTTTCTTT
.,TRBD2,TRBJ2-3,TRBV19,CASSIAGGRTSTDTQYF,TGTGCCAGTAGTATAGCGGGGGGGCGGACTAGCACAGATACGCAGTATTTT
.,TRBD1,TRBJ1-3,TRBV7-9,CASSLGDRTGNTIYF,TGTGCCAGCAGCTTAGGGGACAGAACTGGAAACACCATATATTTT